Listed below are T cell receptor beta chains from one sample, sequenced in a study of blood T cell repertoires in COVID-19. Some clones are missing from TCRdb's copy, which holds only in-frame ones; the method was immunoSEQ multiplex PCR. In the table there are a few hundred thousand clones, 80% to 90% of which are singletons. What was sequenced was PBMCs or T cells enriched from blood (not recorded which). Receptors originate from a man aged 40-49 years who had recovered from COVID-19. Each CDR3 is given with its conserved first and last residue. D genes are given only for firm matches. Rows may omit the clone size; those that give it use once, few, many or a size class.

CDR3: CASRRGLDNEQFF; DNA: TGCGCCAGCAGAAGGGGCCTCGACAATGAGCAGTTCTTC; D: NA; J: TRBJ2-1; size: once; V: TRBV4-1
CDR3: CASSLVQGAYNYGYTF; DNA: TGCGCCAGCAGCTTGGTCCAGGGGGCATATAACTATGGCTACACCTTC; D: TRBD1; J: TRBJ1-2; size: NA; V: TRBV5-1
CDR3: CASSSPDRLTYEQYF; DNA: TGTGCCAGCAGTTCACCGGACAGGCTTACCTACGAGCAGTACTTC; D: TRBD1; J: TRBJ2-7; size: NA; V: TRBV27
CDR3: CASSRTGDEQYF; DNA: TGTGCCAGCAGCCGGACAGGGGACGAGCAGTACTTC; D: TRBD1; J: TRBJ2-7; size: NA; V: TRBV28
CDR3: CASSFTGGRNTGELFF; DNA: TGTGCCAGCAGCTTTACGGGAGGAAGGAACACCGGGGAGCTGTTTTTT; D: TRBD2; J: TRBJ2-2; size: NA; V: TRBV11-2
CDR3: CASRFRGGASGTDTQYF; DNA: TGTGCCAGCAGGTTCCGCGGGGGGGCTTCTGGCACAGATACGCAGTATTTT; D: TRBD2; J: TRBJ2-3; size: NA; V: TRBV11-2
CDR3: CARLACRKGNQPQHF; DNA: TGTGCCAGACTAGCCTGCCGTAAGGGCAATCAGCCCCAGCATTTT; D: NA; J: TRBJ1-5; size: NA; V: TRBV27
CDR3: CASHPDQEGTTDDEQYF; DNA: TGTGCCAGCCATCCTGACCAAGAAGGGACAACTGACGACGAGCAGTACTTC; D: NA; J: TRBJ2-7; size: many; V: TRBV2
CDR3: CASSLYSVTGELFF; DNA: TGTGCCAGCAGTTTATACTCTGTCACCGGGGAGCTGTTTTTT; D: NA; J: TRBJ2-2; size: NA; V: TRBV27
CDR3: CATRLATHTDTQYF; DNA: TGTGCCACACGACTAGCGACTCACACAGATACGCAGTATTTT; D: TRBD2; J: TRBJ2-3; size: NA; V: TRBV10-3
CDR3: CASSPRTSRTDTQYF; DNA: TGTGCCAGCAGCCCCCGGACTAGCCGCACAGATACGCAGTATTTT; D: TRBD2; J: TRBJ2-3; size: NA; V: TRBV7-6
CDR3: CASRPWSSYEQYF; DNA: TGTGCCAGCAGGCCGTGGAGCTCCTACGAGCAGTACTTC; D: NA; J: TRBJ2-7; size: NA; V: TRBV6-5
CDR3: CAWGSGRALETQYF; DNA: TGTGCCTGGGGAAGCGGGAGGGCCCTGGAGACCCAGTACTTC; D: TRBD2; J: TRBJ2-5; size: NA; V: TRBV30
CDR3: CASSLSGGMNTEAFF; DNA: TGTGCCAGCAGTTTATCGGGGGGAATGAACACTGAAGCTTTCTTT; D: NA; J: TRBJ1-1; size: once; V: TRBV27
CDR3: CASSKRGGGNGEQYF; DNA: TGTGCCAGCAGCAAGCGCGGGGGAGGGAACGGCGAGCAGTACTTC; D: TRBD2; J: TRBJ2-7; size: NA; V: TRBV7-2
CDR3: CAIRAGGSSYNSPLHF; DNA: TGTGCCATCAGGGCGGGGGGGAGCTCCTATAATTCACCCCTCCACTTT; D: NA; J: TRBJ1-6; size: NA; V: TRBV10-3
CDR3: CAISGLAGGPTGELFF; DNA: TGTGCCATCAGTGGACTAGCGGGAGGTCCCACCGGGGAGCTGTTTTTT; D: TRBD2; J: TRBJ2-2; size: many; V: TRBV10-3
CDR3: CASSHLDSGDGYTF; DNA: TGTGCCAGCAGCCACCTCGACAGTGGCGATGGCTACACCTTC; D: NA; J: TRBJ1-2; size: NA; V: TRBV3-1/TRBV3-2
CDR3: CASSSGVEPGELFF; DNA: TGTGCCAGCAGCTCAGGTGTCGAACCCGGGGAGCTGTTTTTT; D: NA; J: TRBJ2-2; size: NA; V: TRBV11-2
CDR3: CASSPGTGTEKLFF; DNA: TGTGCCAGCTCACCCGGGACAGGGACTGAAAAACTGTTTTTT; D: TRBD1; J: TRBJ1-4; size: NA; V: TRBV18
CDR3: CASSPRTASNSPLHF; DNA: TGTGCCAGCAGCCCACGGACAGCTTCAAATTCACCCCTCCACTTT; D: NA; J: TRBJ1-6; size: NA; V: TRBV28
CDR3: CASRGTGPGEQYF; DNA: TGTGCCAGCAGGGGGACAGGGCCCGGCGAGCAGTACTTC; D: TRBD1; J: TRBJ2-7; size: NA; V: TRBV12-3/TRBV12-4
CDR3: CASSQEPKLAGGPGEQYF; DNA: TGTGCCAGCAGCCAAGAACCCAAACTAGCGGGGGGGCCGGGCGAGCAGTACTTC; D: TRBD2; J: TRBJ2-7; size: NA; V: TRBV4-2
CDR3: CASGPTELRDNEQFF; DNA: TGTGCTAGTGGTCCGACGGAGCTCCGGGACAATGAGCAGTTCTTC; D: NA; J: TRBJ2-1; size: few; V: TRBV12-5
CDR3: CASSPDRSGDGYTF; DNA: TGTGCCAGCAGCCCGGACAGGAGCGGCGATGGCTACACCTTC; D: TRBD1; J: TRBJ1-2; size: NA; V: TRBV7-3
CDR3: CASGTQGPTYEQYF; DNA: TGTGCCAGCGGTACGCAGGGCCCGACCTACGAGCAGTACTTC; D: NA; J: TRBJ2-7; size: NA; V: TRBV28
CDR3: CASRSGDTQYF; DNA: TGTGCCAGTAGATCAGGTGATACGCAGTATTTT; D: NA; J: TRBJ2-3; size: NA; V: TRBV19
CDR3: CASSKTGDSPLHF; DNA: TGTGCCAGCAGCAAGACAGGGGATTCACCCCTCCACTTT; D: TRBD1; J: TRBJ1-6; size: NA; V: TRBV5-4
CDR3: CASSLTSGVYNEQFF; DNA: TGTGCCAGCAGCCTAACTAGCGGGGTTTACAATGAGCAGTTCTTC; D: TRBD2; J: TRBJ2-1; size: few; V: TRBV5-4
CDR3: CASSSSRGGEQFF; DNA: TGTGCTAGCAGCTCATCGCGGGGGGGTGAGCAGTTCTTC; D: TRBD2; J: TRBJ2-1; size: NA; V: TRBV7-7
CDR3: CASSPRLAGAETQYF; DNA: TGTGCCAGCAGCCCCCGACTAGCGGGAGCGGAGACCCAGTACTTC; D: TRBD2; J: TRBJ2-5; size: NA; V: TRBV7-2
CDR3: CASSPEPINEKLFF; DNA: TGTGCCAGCAGCCCCGAGCCAATTAATGAAAAACTGTTTTTT; D: NA; J: TRBJ1-4; size: NA; V: TRBV27
CDR3: CASSVNRGLDEQYF; DNA: TGTGCCAGCAGTGTAAACAGGGGGCTCGACGAGCAGTACTTC; D: TRBD1; J: TRBJ2-7; size: NA; V: TRBV27
CDR3: CASSATGGAEEKLFF; DNA: TGTGCCAGCAGCGCCACAGGGGGCGCCGAGGAAAAACTGTTTTTT; D: TRBD1; J: TRBJ1-4; size: NA; V: TRBV7-9
CDR3: CASSLGTGGGGYTF; DNA: TGTGCCAGCAGCTTAGGCACGGGAGGGGGTGGCTACACCTTC; D: NA; J: TRBJ1-2; size: NA; V: TRBV13
CDR3: CASSIGTGPEKLFF; DNA: TGTGCCAGTAGTATAGGGACAGGGCCTGAAAAACTGTTTTTT; D: TRBD1; J: TRBJ1-4; size: few; V: TRBV19
CDR3: CAWSKAEDEQYF; DNA: TGTGCCTGGAGTAAAGCTGAGGACGAGCAGTACTTC; D: NA; J: TRBJ2-7; size: NA; V: TRBV30
CDR3: CASKRGEQPQHF; DNA: TGTGCCAGTAAGAGAGGAGAACAGCCCCAGCATTTT; D: NA; J: TRBJ1-5; size: NA; V: TRBV19
CDR3: CASTPTTGATEAFF; DNA: TGTGCCAGCACCCCCACTACAGGGGCCACTGAAGCTTTCTTT; D: TRBD1; J: TRBJ1-1; size: once; V: TRBV6-5
CDR3: CASSSAGANGNTIYF; DNA: TGTGCCAGCAGCTCGGCGGGGGCAAATGGAAACACCATATATTTT; D: NA; J: TRBJ1-3; size: NA; V: TRBV11-1
CDR3: CASSLAVVNTEAFF; DNA: TGTGCCAGCAGCTTGGCTGTCGTGAACACTGAAGCTTTCTTT; D: NA; J: TRBJ1-1; size: NA; V: TRBV5-4
CDR3: CASSKSLAGSGELFF; DNA: TGCGCCAGCAGTAAATCCTTAGCGGGGTCCGGGGAGCTGTTTTTT; D: TRBD2; J: TRBJ2-2; size: NA; V: TRBV5-1
CDR3: CASSVGQGAGYGYTF; DNA: TGTGCCAGCAGCGTCGGACAGGGGGCTGGCTATGGCTACACCTTC; D: TRBD1; J: TRBJ1-2; size: few; V: TRBV9
CDR3: CSVATNSYEQYF; DNA: TGCAGCGTTGCAACTAACTCCTACGAGCAGTACTTC; D: NA; J: TRBJ2-7; size: few; V: TRBV29-1
CDR3: CASDVRGKQGNYGYTF; DNA: TGTGCCAGCGACGTTCGGGGGAAACAGGGGAACTATGGCTACACCTTC; D: TRBD1; J: TRBJ1-2; size: few; V: TRBV19
CDR3: CSASYREEGTDTQYF; DNA: TGCAGTGCTAGTTACAGGGAAGAGGGCACAGATACGCAGTATTTT; D: NA; J: TRBJ2-3; size: NA; V: TRBV20-1
CDR3: CASSNTGGTEAFF; DNA: TGTGCCAGTAGCAACACAGGGGGCACTGAAGCTTTCTTT; D: TRBD1; J: TRBJ1-1; size: NA; V: TRBV19
CDR3: CASSQGANQPQHF; DNA: TGTGCCAGCAGTCAGGGGGCCAATCAGCCCCAGCATTTT; D: TRBD1; J: TRBJ1-5; size: once; V: TRBV6-5
CDR3: CASSRGLGGKEETQYF; DNA: TGCGCCAGCAGCCGGGGCCTCGGCGGGAAGGAAGAGACCCAGTACTTC; D: NA; J: TRBJ2-5; size: NA; V: TRBV5-1
CDR3: CASSLGTGGASTEAFF; DNA: TGTGCCAGCAGTTTAGGTACAGGGGGCGCATCCACTGAAGCTTTCTTT; D: TRBD1; J: TRBJ1-1; size: NA; V: TRBV27
CDR3: CASSFPGTGTQYF; DNA: TGTGCCAGCAGTTTTCCCGGTACGGGGACCCAGTACTTC; D: NA; J: TRBJ2-5; size: NA; V: TRBV27
CDR3: CATSREGRGQSPLHF; DNA: TGTGCCACCAGCAGAGAGGGCAGGGGTCAATCACCCCTCCACTTT; D: NA; J: TRBJ1-6; size: NA; V: TRBV15
CDR3: CASTDRLDFPEAFF; DNA: TGTGCCAGCACCGACCGGCTGGACTTCCCTGAAGCTTTCTTT; D: NA; J: TRBJ1-1; size: NA; V: TRBV28
CDR3: CSASRGKDTEAFF; DNA: TGCAGTGCTAGTCGGGGGAAGGACACTGAAGCTTTCTTT; D: NA; J: TRBJ1-1; size: NA; V: TRBV20-1
CDR3: CASLCLRELAIANTGELFF; DNA: TGTGCCAGCCTATGTTTGCGAGAACTAGCGATCGCGAACACCGGGGAGCTGTTTTTT; D: TRBD2; J: TRBJ2-2; size: NA; V: TRBV2
CDR3: CASSSKTVSGPPLHF; DNA: TGTGCCAGCTCAAGTAAGACGGTTTCTGGGCCACCCCTCCACTTT; D: NA; J: TRBJ1-6; size: NA; V: TRBV18
CDR3: CASSFPAGLNSPLHF; DNA: TGTGCCAGCAGCTTCCCGGCAGGGCTTAATTCACCCCTCCACTTT; D: NA; J: TRBJ1-6; size: NA; V: TRBV7-2